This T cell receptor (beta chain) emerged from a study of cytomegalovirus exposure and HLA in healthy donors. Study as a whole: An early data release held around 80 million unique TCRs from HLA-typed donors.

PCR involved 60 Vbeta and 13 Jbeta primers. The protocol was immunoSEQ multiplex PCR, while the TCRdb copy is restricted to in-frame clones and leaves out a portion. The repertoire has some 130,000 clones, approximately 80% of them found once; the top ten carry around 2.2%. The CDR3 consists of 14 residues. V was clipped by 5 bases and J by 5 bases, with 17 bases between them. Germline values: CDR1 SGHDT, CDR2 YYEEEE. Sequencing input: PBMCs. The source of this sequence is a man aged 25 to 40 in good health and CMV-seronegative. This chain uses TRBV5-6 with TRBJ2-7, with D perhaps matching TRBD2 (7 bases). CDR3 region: CASSLWGGMDEQYF. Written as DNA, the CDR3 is TGTGCCAGCAGTCTCTGGGGGGGCATGGACGAGCAGTACTTC.